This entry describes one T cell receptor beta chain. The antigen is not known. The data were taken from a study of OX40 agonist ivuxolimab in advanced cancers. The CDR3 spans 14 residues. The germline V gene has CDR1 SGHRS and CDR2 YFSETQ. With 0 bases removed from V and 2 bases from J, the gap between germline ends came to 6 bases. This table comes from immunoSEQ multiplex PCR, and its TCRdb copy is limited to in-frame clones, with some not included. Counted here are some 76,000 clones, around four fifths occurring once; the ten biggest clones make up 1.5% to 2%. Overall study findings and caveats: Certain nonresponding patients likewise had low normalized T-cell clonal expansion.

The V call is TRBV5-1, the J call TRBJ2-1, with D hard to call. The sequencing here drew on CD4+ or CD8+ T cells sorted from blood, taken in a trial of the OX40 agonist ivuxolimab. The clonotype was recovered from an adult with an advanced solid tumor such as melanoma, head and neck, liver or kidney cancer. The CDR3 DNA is TGCGCCAGCAGCTTGGATACCACCTACAATGAGCAGTTCTTC. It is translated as CASSLDTTYNEQFF.